This T cell receptor (beta chain) was obtained from a study of Graves' ophthalmopathy and Graves' hyperthyroidism. Study-wide findings and caveats: Also, most clonotypes expanded in the thyroid above 0.001 frequency appeared in blood.

Trimming shortened V by 4 bases and J by 4 bases, and 13 bases separated the two germline ends. Germline CDR1 is DFQATT and CDR2 is SNEGSKA (reference sequence). This CDR3 is 13 amino acids long. Clinical symptoms, serum thyroxine, TRAb, thyroid ultrasound and orbital computed tomography determined diagnosis. Note on this clonotype: The antigen is undetermined.

CDR3 regions of TCR beta were amplified from RNA transcripts. The first round was an RT-PCR with HTBI primers, and the second round was a multiplex PCR. TCRdb reanalysed the multiplex PCR reads using MiXCR and keeps one entry per CDR3 protein. The sample lists fewer than 350,000 distinct CDR3 sequences; roughly 16% were seen once. The sample consisted of peripheral blood. The sequence was obtained from an adult man with Graves' ophthalmopathy. The gene calls are TRBV20-1 and TRBJ1-1; possible D gene TRBD1, 5 bases. CDR3 residues: CSAIAGGSTEAFF. Written as DNA, the CDR3 is TGCAGTGCTATTGCGGGGGGGAGCACTGAAGCTTTCTTT.